This T cell receptor (beta chain) was profiled in a study of blood T cell repertoires in COVID-19. The germline CDR1 and CDR2 sequences are LNHDA and SQIVND (reference sequence). The CDR3 extends over 14 amino acids. With V trimmed by 1 base and J by 6 bases, 5 bases remained unmatched. Original analysis: Using reference gene primer amplification, nucleated cell counts were estimated. Measured with immunoSEQ multiplex PCR; TCRdb has only the in-frame clones, and not every one. The V and J calls and clone size are taken from that table; D and trimming were inferred from the DNA. The sample lists about 70,000 clones, about 92% occurring once.

This receptor was identified in a human donor in a cohort sampled during active COVID-19. Sample: peripheral blood. The chain is built from TRBV19 and TRBJ1-1, with 7 bases lining up with TRBD1. Written as DNA, the CDR3 is TGTGCCAGTAGTATAGGACAGGGCAACGCTGAAGCTTTCTTT. Its translation is CASSIGQGNAEAFF.